This T cell receptor (beta chain) was identified during a study of cytomegalovirus exposure and HLA in healthy donors. As to this clone: The antigen is undetermined.

The CDR3 runs to 14 residues. Trimming took 3 bases from V and 5 from J; bases not matched to a gene: 6. Germline CDR1 SGHAT, CDR2 FQNNGV. Clones were sequenced by immunoSEQ multiplex PCR, and TCRdb holds only the in-frame ones, with some missing. The sample holds about 74,000 clones; roughly 92% are singletons and the top ten take roughly 2%. Whole-study results and caveats: Overall, approximately 150 TCR beta chains were annotated as cytomegalovirus-associated.

Sequencing was performed on PBMCs. This clonotype was sampled from a young woman in good health and CMV-seropositive. The chain joins TRBV11-2 to TRBJ2-5; 7 positions match TRBD2. In DNA, the CDR3 is TGTGCCAGCAGCTTTAGCGGGCGGCCGGAGACCCAGTACTTC. Translating gives CASSFSGRPETQYF.